This passage covers 14 T cell receptor beta chains from one sample sequenced in a study of shared clonotypes between healthy human individuals (dated by TCRdb to about 2020). Receptors were amplified or captured by the immunoSEQ multiplex PCR assay. TCRdb took over this immuneACCESS table, retaining in-frame rearrangements with V and J assigned. Such tables are incomplete; in checked studies, under half of the missing clones stem from an unresolved V gene, and the remainder is unexplained. The sample table lists about 1.5 million clones, 96% of them with a count of one. About 1.2% of the sample is taken by the ten largest. Sample: naive CD4+ T cells sorted from blood. Explained via the paper, the cell subset or site label denotes: CD45RA+ positively selected. The source is a man aged 30 to 45 in good health.

A remark on this clone: This same CDR3 is encoded by further DNA sequences in the sample. The CDR3: CATSRDRGVYEQYF. The CDR3 region has the DNA TGTGCCACCAGCCGGGACAGAGGAGTCTACGAGCAGTACTTC. The chain employs TRBV15 and TRBJ2-7, with 7 nucleotides matching TRBD1. The CDR3 consists of 14 residues. Germline V lookup: CDR1 LNHNV, CDR2 YYDKDF (reference sequence). With V trimmed by 5 bases and J by 3 bases, 7 bases remained unmatched.

This chain connects TRBV28 to TRBJ2-2; 9 nucleotides line up with TRBD2. CDR3 size: 15 residues. Trimming at V came to 3 bases and at J to 6 bases, leaving 5 bases not matched to a gene. CDR1 and CDR2 from the germline V gene are MDHEN and SYDVKM. CDR3 nucleotides: TGTGCCAGCAGTTTCCTTAGCGGGAGCGCCGGGGAGCTGTTTTTT. Translating it yields CASSFLSGSAGELFF.

For this clone: This sample includes further DNA sequences coding for the same CDR3. The V and J genes are TRBV6-6 and TRBJ1-1; D unresolved. Germline V gene data show CDR1 as MNHNY and CDR2 as SVGAGI (reference sequence). The ends were cut back, 2 bases at V and 0 bases at J, with 7 bases in the middle. This CDR3 contains 14 residues. CDR3 sequence (DNA): TGTGCCAGCAGTTACGGCGGCATGAACACTGAAGCTTTCTTT. Translated, it gives CASSYGGMNTEAFF.

V gene TRBV6-5 combines with J gene TRBJ1-3, with D unclear. This CDR3 contains 16 residues. Trimming left V 2 bases short and J 0 bases short, with 11 bases between. Germline V gives CDR1 MNHEY, CDR2 SVGAGI. Here the CDR3 DNA reads TGTGCCAGCAGTTACCAAGGCCCGAGCTCTGGAAACACCATATATTTT. This translates into CASSYQGPSSGNTIYF.

V is TRBV7-9 and J is TRBJ2-2; 9 bases align to TRBD1. Germline CDR1 is SEHNR and CDR2 is FQNEAQ (reference sequence). V dropped 6 bases and J dropped 0; count of bases not matched to a gene: 8. The CDR3 contains 17 residues. The CDR3 DNA is TGTGCCAGCAGTATGTTGGGGGACAGGGCGAACACCGGGGAGCTGTTTTTT. The encoded protein is CASSMLGDRANTGELFF.

This clone was recorded once. This chain links TRBV6-1 with TRBJ1-5; D is uncertain. Trimming shortened V by 1 base and J by 6 bases, and 16 bases separated the two germline ends. CDR3 length equals 16 residues. Germline CDR1 and CDR2: MNHNS and SASEGT. CDR3 nucleotide sequence: TGTGCCAGCAGTGAAGTGGGCAGGTTGTCATTTCAGCCCCAGCATTTT. Translated, it gives CASSEVGRLSFQPQHF.

The chain joins TRBV6-1 to TRBJ2-1; 8 positions match TRBD2. Germline V gene lookup returns CDR1 MNHNS and CDR2 SASEGT. The CDR3 has 15 amino acids. The V gene end was trimmed by 8 bases and the J gene end by 0 bases; junction bases not matched to a gene: 6. This chain's CDR3 is CASHFSGSSYNEQFF. The CDR3 DNA is TGTGCCAGCCACTTCAGCGGGAGCTCCTACAATGAGCAGTTCTTC.

The genes are TRBV7-6 and TRBJ2-7; 7 positions match TRBD2. Germline V gene sequence: CDR1 SGHVS, CDR2 FNYEAQ. V gave up 1 base and J gave up 0 bases; unmatched junction bases: 3. The CDR3 consists of 15 residues. CDR3 sequence: CASSLGAGYSYEQYF. In nucleotides, the CDR3 is TGTGCCAGCAGCTTAGGAGCGGGATACTCCTACGAGCAGTACTTC.

V is TRBV2 and J is TRBJ2-7; 15 bases agree with TRBD2. Germline CDR1 and CDR2: SNHLY and FYNNEI. V lost 8 bases and J lost 4; bases outside the gene matches: 12. The CDR3 length is 17 residues. CDR3 nucleotide sequence: TGTGCCAGCTCTTTGGAGGGACTAGCGGGAGGATTGTACGAGCAGTACTTC. It is translated as CASSLEGLAGGLYEQYF.

This rearrangement joins TRBV29-1 to TRBJ1-1; weak D call: TRBD1 (5 bases). Germline V gene data show CDR1 as SQVTM and CDR2 as ANQGSEA. This CDR3 spans 12 amino acids. V was pared by 6 bases and J by 1 base, with 9 bases between. CDR3 amino acids: CSVEQANTEAFF. Here the CDR3 DNA reads TGCAGCGTGGAACAGGCGAACACTGAAGCTTTCTTT. Complete variable domain (other parts from reference TRBV29-1 and TRBJ1-1): SAVISQKPSRDICQRGTSLTIQCQVDSQVTMMFWYRQQPGQSLTLIATANQGSEATYESGFVIDKFPISRPNLTFSTLTVSNMSPEDSSIYLCSVEQANTEAFFGQGTRLTVV.

The chain employs TRBV6-5 and TRBJ2-7; TRBD2 matches at 8 bases. V was pared by 2 bases and J by 0 bases, with 6 bases of the junction left unmatched. Germline V lookup: CDR1 MNHEY, CDR2 SVGAGI. The CDR3 contains 16 residues. The DNA for the CDR3 is TGTGCCAGCAGTTACCTGTCAGCGGGAGTCTCCTACGAGCAGTACTTC. Protein product: CASSYLSAGVSYEQYF.

This sequence joins TRBV5-6 and TRBJ1-2, with D possibly matching TRBD1 (6 bases). V was shortened by 6 bases and J by 5 bases, with 17 bases between the two germline ends. This CDR3 region has 14 residues. CDR1 SGHDT and CDR2 YYEEEE come from the germline V gene. Here the CDR3 DNA reads TGTGCCAGCAAGGACCCCTCAGGGGTGTATGGCTACACCTTC. Translation: CASKDPSGVYGYTF.

This chain links TRBV6-6 with TRBJ2-2; no clear D gene. CDR1 and CDR2 (germline): MNHNY, SVGAGI (reference sequence). The CDR3 totals 14 residues. V shed 8 bases and J shed 2 bases, with 12 bases lying between them. CDR3 bases: TGTGCCAGCCGAGCCCAATCCAACACCGGGGAGCTGTTTTTT. This gives the protein CASRAQSNTGELFF.

The rearrangement joins TRBV27 to TRBJ2-3; D is undetermined. CDR1 MNHEY and CDR2 SMNVEV come from the germline V gene (reference sequence). V lost 8 bases, J lost 0 bases, and 18 bases lay in between. This CDR3 is built from 16 residues. This chain's CDR3 is CASLQVGGASTDTQYF. The CDR3 region has the DNA TGTGCCAGCCTCCAGGTCGGCGGAGCTAGCACAGATACGCAGTATTTT.